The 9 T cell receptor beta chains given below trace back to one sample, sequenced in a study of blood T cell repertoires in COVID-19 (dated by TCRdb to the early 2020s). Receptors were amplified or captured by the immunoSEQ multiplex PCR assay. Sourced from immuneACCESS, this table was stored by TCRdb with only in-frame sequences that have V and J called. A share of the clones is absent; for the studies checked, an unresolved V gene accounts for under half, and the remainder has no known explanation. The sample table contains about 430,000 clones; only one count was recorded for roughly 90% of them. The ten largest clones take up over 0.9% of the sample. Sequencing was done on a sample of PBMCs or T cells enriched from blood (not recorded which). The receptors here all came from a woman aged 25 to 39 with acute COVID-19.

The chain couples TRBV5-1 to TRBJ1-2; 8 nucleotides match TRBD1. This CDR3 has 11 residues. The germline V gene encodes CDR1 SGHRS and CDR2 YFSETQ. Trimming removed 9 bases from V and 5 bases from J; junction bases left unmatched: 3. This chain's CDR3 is CATWTGYGYTF. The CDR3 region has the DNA TGCGCCACCTGGACAGGGTATGGCTACACCTTC. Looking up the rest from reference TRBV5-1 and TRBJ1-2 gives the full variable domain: KAGVTQTPRYLIKTRGQQVTLSCSPISGHRSVSWYQQTPGQGLQFLFEYFSETQRNKGNFPGRFSGRQFSNSRSEMNVSTLELGDSALYLCATWTGYGYTFGSGTRLTVV.

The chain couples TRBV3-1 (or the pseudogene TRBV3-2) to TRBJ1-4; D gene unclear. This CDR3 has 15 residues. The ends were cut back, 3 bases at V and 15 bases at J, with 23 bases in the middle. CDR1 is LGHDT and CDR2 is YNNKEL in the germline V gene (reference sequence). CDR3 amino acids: CASSHPSDGSSLMFF. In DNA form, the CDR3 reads TGTGCCAGCAGCCATCCATCCGACGGGTCGAGCTTGATGTTTTTT.

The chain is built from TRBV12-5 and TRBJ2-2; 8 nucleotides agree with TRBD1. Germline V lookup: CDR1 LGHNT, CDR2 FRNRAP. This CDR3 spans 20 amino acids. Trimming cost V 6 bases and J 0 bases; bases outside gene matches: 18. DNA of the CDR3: TGTGCTAGTGGACCTGACAGGGGAGTGATCGAGTTCGCGAACACCGGGGAGCTGTTTTTT. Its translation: CASGPDRGVIEFANTGELFF.

Written as DNA, the CDR3 is TGTGCCAGCAGCGTGGATAGGGGAACAGGGGCGGTCATGGCAAAACTGTTTTTT. It specifies CASSVDRGTGAVMAKLFF. The rearrangement links TRBV5-5 to TRBJ1-4; TRBD1 aligns across 7 bases. The CDR3 covers 18 residues. Germline V lookup: CDR1 SGHKS, CDR2 YYEKEE (reference sequence). J was trimmed by 10 bases and V by 4 bases; bases with no gene match: 22.

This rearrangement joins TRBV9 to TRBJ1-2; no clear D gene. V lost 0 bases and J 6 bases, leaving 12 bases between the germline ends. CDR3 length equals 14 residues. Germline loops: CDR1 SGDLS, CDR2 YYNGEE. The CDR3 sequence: CASSVVSGVDGYTF. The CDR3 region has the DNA TGTGCCAGCAGCGTAGTTTCGGGAGTCGATGGCTACACCTTC. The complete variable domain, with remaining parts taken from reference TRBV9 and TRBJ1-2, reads DSGVTQTPKHLITATGQRVTLRCSPRSGDLSVYWYQQSLDQGLQFLIQYYNGEERAKGNILERFSAQQFPDLHSELNLSSLELGDSALYFCASSVVSGVDGYTFGSGTRLTVV.

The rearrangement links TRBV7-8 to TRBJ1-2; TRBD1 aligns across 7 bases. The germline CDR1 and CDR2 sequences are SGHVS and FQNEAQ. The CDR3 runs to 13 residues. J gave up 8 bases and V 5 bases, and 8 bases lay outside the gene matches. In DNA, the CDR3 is TGTGCCAGCAGCCCAGGGGGGATGGGAGGCTACACCTTC. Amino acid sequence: CASSPGGMGGYTF.

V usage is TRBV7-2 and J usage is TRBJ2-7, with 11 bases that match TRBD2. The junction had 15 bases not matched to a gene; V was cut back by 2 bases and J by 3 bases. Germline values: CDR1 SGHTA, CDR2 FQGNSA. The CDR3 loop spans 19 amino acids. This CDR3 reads CASSLSIAGGPNSRYEQYF. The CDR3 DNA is TGTGCCAGCAGCTTATCAATAGCGGGGGGGCCGAATAGTCGCTACGAGCAGTACTTC.

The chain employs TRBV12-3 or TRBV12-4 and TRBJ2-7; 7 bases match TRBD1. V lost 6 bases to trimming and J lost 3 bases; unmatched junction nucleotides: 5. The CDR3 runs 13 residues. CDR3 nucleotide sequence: TGTGCCAGCAGCAATTCAGGGGGCTACGAGCAGTACTTC. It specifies CASSNSGGYEQYF.

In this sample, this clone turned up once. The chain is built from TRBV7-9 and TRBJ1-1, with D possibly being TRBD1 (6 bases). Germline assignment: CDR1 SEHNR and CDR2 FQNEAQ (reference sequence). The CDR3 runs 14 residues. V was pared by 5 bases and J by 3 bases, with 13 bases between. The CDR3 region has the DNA TGTGCCAGCAGCCCGACAGGAGGTTACACTGAAGCTTTCTTT. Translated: CASSPTGGYTEAFF.